This TCR beta chain was sequenced during a study of blood T cell repertoires in COVID-19 (dated by TCRdb to 2020 to 2022). In terms of the full investigation: Samples from collaborators originated in the United States, Italy and Spain and spanned both the acute and convalescent phases of COVID-19. The prospective study material was composed of cDNA or gDNA derived from T cells, B-cell-depleted T cells, or PBMCs. A freely available public database, intended as a resource for researchers studying the immune response to SARS-CoV-2, is where the repertoires were released. Where HLA class I and class II types were available, the types were taken from metadata supplied by the sample provider, not from assay-based typing. The samples were drawn from two sources: the first 160 participants of the ongoing ImmuneRACE study, and fewer than 1,500 subjects contributed by 6 global collaborators. Deeply sampled blood TCRbeta repertoires from subjects exposed to, actively infected with, or recovered from COVID-19 were included in the dataset. The sample metadata nearly always contained a de-identified subject ID, COVID-19 status, age in years and sex.

The CDR3 has 16 amino acids, counting the end cysteine and phenylalanine. This entry keeps only the CDR3 DNA: 48 bases, framed from base 1. Trimming takes 1 base off V and 4 bases off J; junction bases not matched to a gene: 8. CDR1 and CDR2 are read off the germline V gene as SGHVS and FNYEAQ. Whole blood was collected in K2EDTA tubes by collaborating institutions according to the institutions' own protocols. For TCRbeta analysis, collaborators shipped samples in one of three forms: frozen whole blood, isolated PBMCs, or DNA extracted from either of those sample types. As regards this clone: The target of this receptor is not known. No much larger clone exists at a distance of one base, and base qualities are not known.

The investigation overall reported the following: How much clinical and demographic metadata was included differed by source and by participant, and the metadata was provided uncurated.

The immunoSEQ Assay, a bias-controlled multiplex PCR, was used to amplify TCRbeta CDR3 regions from genomic DNA. Regarding the original processing steps: Nucleated cell counts per sample were estimated from amplification of reference gene primers within the assay. Sequence reads were collapsed and filtered to measure the absolute abundance of every unique TCRbeta CDR3 rearrangement. For each sample, productive Simpson clonality was calculated by taking the square root of Simpson's diversity index across productive rearrangements. The immuneACCESS repertoire file appears here via TCRdb, limited to in-frame rearrangements. These files lack a portion of the clones; in checked studies, under half of the deficit traces to unresolved V genes, and the cause of the others is not known. V and J calls and clone size are those listed in that table; D and trimming were worked out from the DNA. The table for this sample lists about 55,000 clones; roughly 85% of them were counted only once. The top ten hold 12% of the sample.

The sample comprised peripheral blood. The V and J segments used are TRBV7-6 and TRBJ2-3; 7 central bases correspond to TRBD1. This TCR was sampled from a human donor in a cohort sampled during active COVID-19. The DNA reads TGTGCCAGCAGCTTAGGTCCAGGGGGTACCGCAGATACGCAGTATTTT. Its amino acids are CASSLGPGGTADTQYF.